This is a list of T cell receptor beta chains from one sample in a study of T cells after yellow fever vaccination. TCRdb redid the calling of the 5' RACE reads with MiXCR, one entry per CDR3 protein. The table lists hundreds of thousands of distinct CDR3 sequences, 9% to 15% of them singletons. This material consisted of PBMCs, taken on the day of the yellow fever booster vaccination. The receptors were sampled from a man aged 30-40 years who received the YFV17D yellow fever vaccine. Each CDR3 is given with its conserved first and last residue. Fields, in order: clone size, D gene, J gene, V gene, CDR3 protein, CDR3 DNA. The D gene is left open where the match is weak. Clone size is shown for a subset of rows, as once, few, many or a class of expanded clone.

>NA|TRBD2|TRBJ2-3|TRBV18
CASSPQREQSDTQYF
TGTGCCAGCTCCCCCCAGCGGGAGCAGTCAGATACGCAGTATTTT
>many|TRBD2|TRBJ2-4|TRBV29-1
CSVEWERGNIQYF
TGCAGCGTTGAATGGGAGCGGGGAAACATTCAGTACTTC
>few|NA|TRBJ2-7|TRBV12-3/TRBV12-4
CASSFARENYEQYF
TGTGCCAGCAGTTTTGCACGGGAAAACTACGAGCAGTACTTC
>few|NA|TRBJ2-1|TRBV11-3
CASSLDDARDEQFF
TGTGCCAGCAGCTTAGATGATGCGAGGGATGAGCAGTTCTTC
>few|TRBD2|TRBJ2-7|TRBV28
CASSSVAGEGSYEQYF
TGTGCCAGCAGTTCGGTAGCGGGAGAAGGCTCCTACGAGCAGTACTTC
>many|NA|TRBJ1-1|TRBV29-1
CSVFGGTEAFF
TGCAGCGTGTTCGGGGGAACTGAAGCTTTCTTT
>NA|TRBD1|TRBJ2-3|TRBV7-6
CASSLGLTGGGDTQYF
TGTGCCAGCAGCTTAGGCCTGACAGGGGGCGGAGATACGCAGTATTTT
>NA|NA|TRBJ1-2|TRBV28
CASSLSPAPNYGYTF
TGTGCCAGCAGTTTAAGTCCAGCGCCCAACTATGGCTACACCTTC
>few|NA|TRBJ2-3|TRBV12-3/TRBV12-4
CASRQGEVDRRTQYF
TGTGCCAGCCGGCAGGGAGAAGTGGACCGCCGAACGCAGTATTTT
>NA|NA|TRBJ2-7|TRBV10-3
CAISGTPYEQYF
TGTGCCATCAGCGGGACCCCCTACGAGCAGTACTTC
>NA|NA|TRBJ2-7|TRBV10-3
CAISEMWGRSYEQYF
TGTGCCATCAGTGAGATGTGGGGCCGCTCCTACGAGCAGTACTTC
>few|TRBD2|TRBJ2-2|TRBV20-1
CSARDLGLAGEFGELFF
TGCAGTGCTAGGGACCTGGGACTAGCGGGAGAGTTCGGGGAGCTGTTTTTT
>few|TRBD2|TRBJ2-1|TRBV6-1
CASTGLAGTLAEQFF
TGTGCCAGCACCGGGCTAGCGGGGACCCTCGCGGAGCAGTTCTTC
>NA|NA|TRBJ2-5|TRBV11-2
CASSFVGDGETQYF
TGTGCCAGCAGCTTCGTTGGAGATGGGGAGACCCAGTACTTC
>NA|TRBD2|TRBJ2-1|TRBV6-2/TRBV6-3
CASSSSSGTSGYYNEQFF
TGTGCCAGCAGTTCCTCTTCCGGGACTAGCGGTTATTACAATGAGCAGTTCTTC
>few|TRBD1|TRBJ1-5|TRBV2
CASRDKTGGDQPQHF
TGTGCCAGCAGAGATAAGACAGGGGGCGATCAGCCCCAGCATTTT
>few|NA|TRBJ2-5|TRBV7-2
CASSLEGVKKTQYF
TGTGCCAGCAGCTTAGAGGGGGTAAAAAAGACCCAGTACTTC
>few|NA|TRBJ2-5|TRBV2
CASTGQGSLGETQYF
TGTGCCAGCACTGGGCAGGGGTCCCTTGGGGAGACCCAGTACTTC
>NA|TRBD2|TRBJ2-7|TRBV20-1
CSAIIPGLAGGFYEQYF
TGCAGTGCTATAATCCCGGGACTAGCGGGAGGTTTCTACGAGCAGTACTTC
>NA|NA|TRBJ2-1|TRBV20-1
CSARELFRNEQFF
TGCAGTGCTAGAGAACTATTTCGAAATGAGCAGTTCTTC
>once|NA|TRBJ1-2|TRBV6-2/TRBV6-3
CASSYSPGILYYGYTF
TGTGCCAGCAGTTACTCGCCAGGGATATTATACTATGGCTACACCTTC
>few|TRBD1|TRBJ2-7|TRBV5-1
CASSLTIRQGRYEQYF
TGCGCCAGCAGCTTGACCATAAGACAGGGAAGGTACGAGCAGTACTTC
>few|TRBD1|TRBJ1-5|TRBV30
CAWSGGQGNQPQHF
TGTGCCTGGAGTGGGGGACAGGGAAACCAGCCCCAGCATTTT
>many|NA|TRBJ2-2|TRBV5-1
CASSIGHPTGELFF
TGCGCCAGCAGCATTGGACATCCCACCGGGGAGCTGTTTTTT
>once|NA|TRBJ1-4|TRBV2
CASSVLEKLFF
TGTGCCAGCAGCGTTCTAGAAAAACTGTTTTTT
>many|NA|TRBJ2-7|TRBV20-1
CSASISGRPYEQYF
TGCAGTGCGTCGATCTCGGGGAGGCCCTACGAGCAGTACTTC
>NA|NA|TRBJ2-1|TRBV6-2/TRBV6-3
CASSYRGRNAQFF
TGTGCCAGCAGTTACCGCGGCCGGAACGCGCAGTTCTTC
>few|TRBD1|TRBJ1-6|TRBV7-9
CASSKGQAPGNSPLHF
TGTGCCAGCAGCAAGGGACAGGCCCCGGGTAATTCACCCCTCCACTTT
>few|NA|TRBJ2-5|TRBV20-1
CSASPGLARETQYF
TGCAGTGCTTCGCCAGGCTTAGCGAGGGAGACCCAGTACTTC
>NA|NA|TRBJ1-2|TRBV20-1
CSAEAEYYGYTF
TGCAGTGCTGAGGCGGAGTACTATGGCTACACCTTC
>NA|NA|TRBJ2-1|TRBV12-3/TRBV12-4
CASSLVGSNGYEQFF
TGTGCCAGCAGTTTAGTCGGGAGTAATGGATATGAGCAGTTCTTC
>few|TRBD2|TRBJ2-5|TRBV19
CATATGTSRETQYF
TGTGCCACCGCAACCGGGACTAGCCGAGAGACCCAGTACTTC
>NA|TRBD1|TRBJ2-3|TRBV5-1
CASSPQGNGPDTQYF
TGCGCCAGCAGCCCACAGGGGAATGGTCCAGATACGCAGTATTTT
>few|NA|TRBJ1-2|TRBV19
CASSKTGNYGYTF
TGTGCCAGTAGTAAAACAGGAAACTATGGCTACACCTTC
>few|TRBD2|TRBJ2-7|TRBV6-2/TRBV6-3
CASSPITGTSVYEQYF
TGTGCCAGCAGTCCGATAACCGGGACTAGCGTATACGAGCAGTACTTC
>many|TRBD2|TRBJ2-1|TRBV5-1
CASSTLAGGPDEQFF
TGCGCCAGCAGCACACTAGCGGGAGGGCCGGATGAGCAGTTCTTC
>many|TRBD1|TRBJ2-5|TRBV5-1
CASSFGQGAGQETQYF
TGCGCCAGCAGCTTCGGACAGGGGGCTGGCCAAGAGACCCAGTACTTC
>few|NA|TRBJ2-7|TRBV19
CASSIDVPAASSYEQYF
TGTGCCAGTAGTATAGATGTTCCAGCGGCAAGCTCCTACGAGCAGTACTTC
>NA|TRBD2|TRBJ2-7|TRBV28
CASSLARLAGSYEQYF
TGTGCCAGCAGTTTAGCACGACTAGCGGGCTCCTACGAGCAGTACTTC
>few|NA|TRBJ1-1|TRBV12-3/TRBV12-4
CASSLAPLAEAFF
TGTGCCAGCAGTTTAGCTCCCCTCGCTGAAGCTTTCTTT
>few|NA|TRBJ2-2|TRBV30
CAWSGRPGELFF
TGTGCCTGGAGTGGTCGGCCCGGGGAGCTGTTTTTT
>NA|NA|TRBJ2-5|TRBV7-8
CASSSTPTVRAGF
TGTGCCAGCAGCTCGACCCCGACAGTGAGGGCGGGCTTC
>many|TRBD1|TRBJ2-5|TRBV7-9
CASSLGDRGLQETQYF
TGTGCCAGCAGCTTAGGGGACAGGGGGCTACAAGAGACCCAGTACTTC
>NA|NA|TRBJ1-2|TRBV7-2
CASSRQTDYYGYTF
TGTGCCAGCAGCCGCCAGACAGACTACTATGGCTACACCTTC
>NA|TRBD2|TRBJ2-3|TRBV7-9
CASSPGLAGGADTQYF
TGTGCCAGCAGCCCTGGACTGGCGGGAGGAGCAGATACGCAGTATTTT
>few|TRBD2|TRBJ2-1|TRBV19
CASSIGGRFDEQFF
TGTGCCAGTAGTATCGGCGGGAGATTCGATGAGCAGTTCTTC
>NA|TRBD2|TRBJ2-1|TRBV20-1
CSAQTSHEQFF
TGCAGTGCCCAGACTAGCCATGAGCAGTTCTTC